One and the same sample provided the 25 T cell receptor beta chains below, sequenced in a study of cytomegalovirus exposure and HLA in healthy donors. Produced via immunoSEQ multiplex PCR; TCRdb's table is partial and in-frame only. The sample lists about 130,000 clones, 89% occurring once. Sequences were obtained from PBMCs. These receptors originate from a woman aged 18-29 years in good health and CMV-seropositive.

There are a few counts of this clone. The chain is built from TRBV7-6 and TRBJ2-7; D remains unclear. This CDR3 is 15 amino acids long. The germline V gene encodes CDR1 SGHVS and CDR2 FNYEAQ. Trimming pared 0 bases from V and 1 base from J, leaving 10 bases between. The CDR3 protein is CASSLASGGSYEQYF. The CDR3 DNA reads TGTGCCAGCAGCTTAGCGTCGGGTGGGTCCTACGAGCAGTACTTC.

The chain is built from TRBV6-1 and TRBJ1-4; a possible D gene is TRBD1 (6 bases). V was cut by 0 bases and J by 10 bases, with 12 bases left in between. Germline V CDR1 and CDR2: MNHNS, SASEGT. This CDR3 has 14 residues. In DNA, the CDR3 is TGTGCCAGCAGTGAAGCGCGGGGGGGCGTAAAACTGTTTTTT. Its translation: CASSEARGGVKLFF.

V usage is TRBV30 and J usage is TRBJ2-6; D unclear. The germline V gene encodes CDR1 GTSNPN and CDR2 SVGIG (reference sequence). Trimming removed 3 bases from V and 1 base from J, with 7 bases in between. The CDR3 is made up of 14 amino acids. CDR3 loop: CAWSVSSGANVLTF. The CDR3 DNA is TGTGCCTGGAGCGTCTCTTCTGGGGCCAACGTCCTGACTTTC.

The chain recombines TRBV5-1 with TRBJ1-1; TRBD1 matches at 7 bases. CDR1 is SGHRS, CDR2 YFSETQ, per germline. Trimming removed 7 bases from V and 5 bases from J; junction bases left unmatched: 8. The CDR3 length is 13 residues. CDR3 DNA: TGCGCCAGCCACCCACAGGGGTTAACTGAAGCTTTCTTT. As protein: CASHPQGLTEAFF.

The V gene is TRBV28, the J gene TRBJ1-4; no definite D call. The CDR3 totals 14 residues. Germline loops: CDR1 MDHEN, CDR2 SYDVKM. Trimming shortened V by 6 bases and J by 8 bases, and 16 bases separated the two germline ends. This chain's CDR3 is CASSSWRGVEKLFF. The CDR3 DNA follows: TGTGCCAGCAGCTCATGGAGAGGTGTCGAAAAACTGTTTTTT.

The genes are TRBV6-4 and TRBJ2-1, with 8 bases lining up with TRBD1. Trimming removed 5 bases from V and 2 bases from J; junction bases left unmatched: 2. CDR1 and CDR2 from the germline V gene are MRHNA and SNTAGT. The CDR3 covers 14 residues. The CDR3 here is CASSPGGAYNEQFF. The CDR3 DNA is TGTGCCAGCAGTCCAGGGGGCGCCTACAATGAGCAGTTCTTC.

V usage is TRBV7-3 and J usage is TRBJ2-3; D ambiguous. V lost 3 bases, J lost 0 bases, and 10 bases lay in between. CDR3 size: 15 residues. Germline V gives CDR1 SGHTA, CDR2 FQGTGA. The CDR3 nucleotides are TGTGCCAGCAGCTTCGACGGGTCTAGCACAGATACGCAGTATTTT. Translating it yields CASSFDGSSTDTQYF.

This clone was counted between two and nine times. The rearrangement uses TRBV7-2 and TRBJ2-7; perhaps TRBD1 as D (7 bases). This CDR3 region has 14 residues. From germline, CDR1 is SGHTA and CDR2 FQGNSA. Trimming took off 5 bases at V and 2 bases at J, with 13 bases between the two ends. In nucleotides, the CDR3 is TGTGCCAGCAGCGCCACCAGGGGGGCCTACGAGCAGTACTTC. It encodes CASSATRGAYEQYF.

J is TRBJ2-5 and V is TRBV10-1, with D perhaps TRBD2 (6 bases). This CDR3 has 13 amino acids. In germline, CDR1 is WNHNN, CDR2 SYGVQD (reference sequence). V lost 6 bases, J lost 9 bases, and 17 bases lay in between. The CDR3 is CASSRDISGAQYF. CDR3 bases: TGCGCCAGCAGCCGCGACATCTCGGGGGCCCAGTACTTC.

This chain connects TRBV6-6 to TRBJ2-1; 11 positions agree with TRBD2. The CDR3 runs to 14 residues. Germline CDR1 and CDR2: MNHNY and SVGAGI (reference sequence). J lost 15 bases, V lost 0 bases, and 7 bases had no gene match. The CDR3 reads CASSYSGSGGEVFF. CDR3 nucleotides: TGTGCCAGCAGTTACTCAGGTAGCGGGGGGGAGGTGTTCTTC.

CDR3 amino acids: CASRDRTYNQPQHF. CDR3 bases: TGTGCCAGTAGGGACAGAACCTACAATCAGCCCCAGCATTTT. The chain employs TRBV19 and TRBJ1-5; tentative D call: TRBD1 (6 bases). CDR1 and CDR2 (germline): LNHDA, SQIVND (reference sequence). V lost 6 bases and J 3 bases, leaving 12 bases between the germline ends. CDR3 length: 14 amino acids.

This clone was seen just once. The chain carries TRBV5-4 and TRBJ2-2; 11 bases line up with TRBD2. The CDR3 has 18 amino acids. V shed 0 bases and J 1 base; nucleotides not matched to a gene: 5. In germline, CDR1 is SGHNT, CDR2 YYREEE (reference sequence). DNA for the CDR3: TGTGCCAGCAGCTTGGGTCTAGCGGGGGGCCTGAACACCGGGGAGCTGTTTTTT. Encoded protein: CASSLGLAGGLNTGELFF.

The chain is built from TRBV27 and TRBJ2-2; the match to TRBD2 covers 16 bases. Germline CDR1 is MNHEY and CDR2 is SMNVEV (reference sequence). This CDR3 has 17 residues. J gave up 6 bases and V 5 bases, and 6 bases lay outside the gene matches. Here the CDR3 reads CASSPGLAGGPSGELFF. CDR3 nucleotides: TGTGCCAGCAGTCCGGGACTAGCGGGGGGGCCGTCCGGGGAGCTGTTTTTT.

This clone was seen a single time. The chain is built from TRBV11-2 and TRBJ1-4; 7 bases are a match to TRBD1. Germline lookup yields CDR1 SGHAT and CDR2 FQNNGV. The CDR3 loop spans 16 amino acids. After removal of 5 bases from V and 2 bases from J, the junction contained 8 bases not matched to a gene. DNA of the CDR3: TGTGCCAGCAGCGTAGGAGACAGGGCTACTAATGAAAAACTGTTTTTT. This encodes CASSVGDRATNEKLFF.

V usage is TRBV27 and J usage is TRBJ2-7, with a possible D match to TRBD2 (6 bases). CDR1 is MNHEY and CDR2 is SMNVEV in the germline V gene (reference sequence). V lost 2 bases and J lost 2, with 13 bases in between. The CDR3 extends over 15 amino acids. The CDR3 loop reads CASSLGGLPAYEQYF. Written as DNA, the CDR3 is TGTGCCAGCAGTTTAGGGGGACTCCCCGCCTACGAGCAGTACTTC.

The chain combines TRBV14 with TRBJ2-5; 13 bases are a match to TRBD2. After removal of 4 bases from V and 2 bases from J, the junction contained 4 bases not matched to a gene. Germline lookup yields CDR1 SGHDN and CDR2 FVKESK. The length of the CDR3 is 16 residues. This CDR3 is CASSRGLAGIQETQYF. The CDR3 DNA sequence: TGTGCCAGCAGCCGGGGACTAGCGGGGATACAAGAGACCCAGTACTTC.

V and J are TRBV19 and TRBJ1-2, with 8 positions matching TRBD1. This CDR3 contains 16 residues. V shed 4 bases, J shed 7 bases, and the junction held 14 bases outside the gene matches. The germline CDR1 and CDR2 sequences are LNHDA and SQIVND (reference sequence). The CDR3 coding sequence is TGTGCCAGTAGTAGCAACCCGGACAGGGCGCGCGGTGGCTACACCTTC. This translates into CASSSNPDRARGGYTF.

The genes are TRBV28 and TRBJ2-2; TRBD2 matches 13 bases. J gave up 5 bases and V 7 bases, and 7 bases lay outside the gene matches. This CDR3 region has 16 residues. Germline CDR1 reads MDHEN; CDR2 reads SYDVKM. CDR3 nucleotide sequence: TGTGCCAGCACCCAACTAGCGGGGGGGCGGACCGGGGAGCTGTTTTTT. Protein: CASTQLAGGRTGELFF.

The V call is TRBV27, the J call TRBJ1-4; D not resolved. Germline CDR1 and CDR2: MNHEY and SMNVEV (reference sequence). V dropped 5 bases and J dropped 11 bases, with 15 bases sitting between them. This CDR3 comprises 13 residues. CDR3: CASSPGPAGKLFF. In nucleotides, the CDR3 is TGTGCCAGCAGTCCCGGCCCGGCGGGGAAACTGTTTTTT.

The chain is built from TRBV28 and TRBJ1-2, with 9 nucleotides matching TRBD1. The ends lost 5 bases at V and 2 bases at J; junction bases unmatched: 6. The germline V gene encodes CDR1 MDHEN and CDR2 SYDVKM. The CDR3 covers 15 residues. The CDR3 sequence is CASSPTGQGNYGYTF. In DNA, the CDR3 is TGTGCCAGCAGTCCGACGGGACAGGGAAACTATGGCTACACCTTC.

The V and J genes are TRBV10-3 and TRBJ1-3; 8 nucleotides match TRBD1. Germline loops: CDR1 ENHRY, CDR2 SYGVKD. The CDR3 runs to 16 residues. Unmatched junction bases numbered 12, after V lost 4 bases and J lost 7 bases. The DNA of the CDR3 is TGTGCCATCAGTGCCCAGGACAGGGTGTATAGGAACACCATATATTTT. It yields the protein CAISAQDRVYRNTIYF.

V usage is TRBV2 and J usage is TRBJ1-1, with D unclear. Trimming shortened V by 4 bases and J by 6 bases, and 15 bases separated the two germline ends. The CDR3 consists of 14 residues. CDR1 and CDR2 (germline): SNHLY, FYNNEI. The CDR3 loop is CASSGTLARAEAFF. CDR3 nucleotides: TGTGCCAGCAGTGGGACCCTTGCGCGGGCTGAAGCTTTCTTT.

The chain carries TRBV19 and TRBJ1-3; 7 nucleotides agree with TRBD1. The V segment lost 4 bases and the J segment 0 bases; nucleotides outside the gene matches: 18. Germline assignment: CDR1 LNHDA and CDR2 SQIVND (reference sequence). This CDR3 region has 20 residues. The CDR3 region is CASSTPGRGRFSFSGNTIYF. CDR3 DNA: TGTGCCAGTAGTACCCCCGGGAGGGGGCGATTTTCCTTCTCTGGAAACACCATATATTTT.

J is TRBJ2-5 and V is TRBV7-8; TRBD2 aligns across 11 bases. CDR1 and CDR2 from the germline V gene are SGHVS and FQNEAQ. After removal of 2 bases from V and 5 bases from J, the junction contained 13 bases not matched to a gene. The CDR3 sequence is 18 residues long. The CDR3 here is CASSLREVLLAGDETQYF. As DNA, the CDR3 is TGTGCCAGCAGCTTAAGGGAAGTGTTACTAGCGGGGGATGAGACCCAGTACTTC. Full variable domain (rest looked up from reference TRBV7-8 and TRBJ2-5): GAGVSQSPRYKVAKRGQDVALRCDPISGHVSLFWYQQALGQGPEFLTYFQNEAQLDKSGLPSDRFFAERPEGSVSTLKIQRTQQEDSAVYLCASSLREVLLAGDETQYFGPGTRLLVL.

J is TRBJ2-7 and V is TRBV7-8; TRBD1 matches 7 bases. Losses at the gene ends were 4 bases for V and 0 bases for J; bases not matched to a gene: 6. The CDR3 has 15 amino acids. Per germline, CDR1 SGHVS and CDR2 FQNEAQ. CDR3 region: CASSYRDRFSYEQYF. DNA for the CDR3: TGTGCCAGCAGCTACCGGGACAGATTCTCCTACGAGCAGTACTTC. Full variable domain (outside the CDR3, taken from reference TRBV7-8 and TRBJ2-7): GAGVSQSPRYKVAKRGQDVALRCDPISGHVSLFWYQQALGQGPEFLTYFQNEAQLDKSGLPSDRFFAERPEGSVSTLKIQRTQQEDSAVYLCASSYRDRFSYEQYFGPGTRLTVT.